The T cell receptor (beta chain) described here comes from a study of shared clonotypes between healthy human individuals. About the research overall: In total, the donors were two women and a few men aged 18 to 49. General study findings and limits: Generally, naive subsets came out with larger estimated richness than memory subsets. Naive CD4 clonotype sharing across several donors was 4.5% to 6%.

A note on this clone: Its antigen is undetermined. Other DNA sequences in the same sample also yield this CDR3.

Adult donors, all healthy and HIV-negative, had no recent acute infections or vaccinations. Measured with immunoSEQ multiplex PCR; TCRdb has only the in-frame clones, and not every one. The sample lists millions of clones, approximately 93% occurring once. The TCR comes from a young man in good health. Some clones in this sample may be carry-over from other donors' samples. Sequencing input: naive CD4+ T cells from PBMCs. The subset here: CD45RA+ positively selected.

CDR3 protein: CASSGTANTEAFF. The CDR3 region has the DNA TGTGCCAGTAGTGGGACAGCTAACACTGAAGCTTTCTTT. The chain recombines TRBV19 with TRBJ1-1, with 7 bases aligning to TRBD1. V lost 5 bases to trimming and J lost 2 bases; unmatched junction nucleotides: 2. The CDR3 is made up of 13 amino acids. The germline gives CDR1 LNHDA, CDR2 SQIVND (reference sequence).